The 8 T cell receptor beta chains below were found in one sample sequenced in a study of long-term antiretroviral therapy in people with HIV. The immunoSEQ assay was v3.0, run at survey level. Some clones are missing from TCRdb's copy, which holds only in-frame ones; the method was immunoSEQ multiplex PCR. Of approximately 26,000 clones in the sample, less than 85% were seen once. The sequenced sample was unsorted PBMCs, obtained 2.3 years after starting antiretroviral therapy. These receptors were collected from a man aged 35 to 55 with HIV.

The chain employs TRBV30 and TRBJ2-1; D may be TRBD1 (6 bases). The CDR3 length is 16 residues. CDR1 is GTSNPN, CDR2 SVGIG, per germline (reference sequence). V shed 4 bases and J shed 2 bases, with 18 bases lying between them. The CDR3 spells CAWIKPGTNTYNEQFF. DNA of the CDR3: TGTGCCTGGATTAAACCCGGGACAAACACCTACAATGAGCAGTTCTTC.

This sequence joins TRBV13 and TRBJ2-1, with 12 bases identical to TRBD2. Germline loops: CDR1 PRHDT, CDR2 FYEKMQ (reference sequence). This CDR3 spans 16 amino acids. The V gene end was trimmed by 4 bases and the J gene end by 8 bases; junction bases not matched to a gene: 9. The CDR3 loop is CASSSQTSGGIDEQFF. DNA for the CDR3: TGTGCCAGCAGCTCACAGACTAGCGGGGGTATCGATGAGCAGTTCTTC.

The chain links TRBV5-1 to TRBJ1-4; TRBD1 is a possible D gene (6 bases). Trimming removed 0 bases at V and 7 bases at J, with 13 bases between. CDR1 is SGHRS and CDR2 is YFSETQ in the germline V gene. The length of the CDR3 is 15 residues. As DNA, the CDR3 is TGCGCCAGCAGCTTGGGGGCAGGGGAGACTGAAAAACTGTTTTTT. This codes for CASSLGAGETEKLFF.

J is TRBJ1-1 and V is TRBV5-6; perhaps TRBD1 as D (6 bases). Germline values: CDR1 SGHDT, CDR2 YYEEEE. The CDR3 totals 15 residues. V gave up 2 bases and J gave up 0 bases, with 11 bases separating them. The CDR3 bases are TGTGCCAGCAGCTTACAGGGTGGGTTGAACACTGAAGCTTTCTTT. Translating gives CASSLQGGLNTEAFF.

CDR3 amino acids: CSAILAGGPGAYEQYF. The CDR3 nucleotides read TGCAGCGCCATTTTAGCGGGAGGGCCGGGGGCCTACGAGCAGTACTTC. This chain uses TRBV29-1 with TRBJ2-7, with TRBD2 matching 11 bases. The CDR3 length is 16 residues. The germline V gene encodes CDR1 SQVTM and CDR2 ANQGSEA. Trimming cost V 7 bases and J 2 bases; bases outside gene matches: 13.

V gene TRBV13 combines with J gene TRBJ2-1; 12 bases agree with TRBD1. Germline lookup yields CDR1 PRHDT and CDR2 FYEKMQ (reference sequence). The CDR3 consists of 16 residues. The junction had 10 bases not matched to a gene; V was cut back by 6 bases and J by 7 bases. CDR3 region: CASRPPRGQGANEQFF. In nucleotides, the CDR3 is TGTGCCAGCAGGCCCCCGAGGGGACAGGGGGCGAATGAGCAGTTCTTC.

Comments on this clone: Compared with germline, one end of the junction differs, possibly owing to a read error. J is TRBJ2-7 and V is TRBV6-6; D may be TRBD1 (5 bases). The germline CDR1 and CDR2 sequences are MNHNY and SVGAGI (reference sequence). This CDR3 has 14 amino acids. The CDR3 region has the DNA TGTGCCAGCAGTTACTCTCAGGGTTCCTTCGAGCAGTACTTC. Its translation: CASSYSQGSFEQYF.

V gene TRBV15 combines with J gene TRBJ1-4; no definite D call. Germline V gene sequence: CDR1 LNHNV, CDR2 YYDKDF (reference sequence). This CDR3 is built from 12 residues. Between the trimmed V and J ends, which lost 0 bases and 11 bases, there was a span of 7 bases. DNA for the CDR3: TGTGCCACCAGCAGAGATTTGGGGAAACTGTTTTTT. It translates to CATSRDLGKLFF.